This T cell receptor (beta chain) was recovered during a study of T cell changes during pregnancy in multiple sclerosis. The method was immunoSEQ multiplex PCR; TCRdb's version includes in-frame clones alone and lacks a portion of them. The repertoire consists of roughly 110,000 clones, with approximately 90% occurring once and the leading ten covering 1.5% to 1.9%. The V and J ends lost 7 bases and 3 bases respectively, with 13 bases between them. This CDR3 comprises 13 residues. The TCR was taken from a female donor with multiple sclerosis, enrolled in a pregnancy study. Sequenced here: peripheral blood, sampled in the third trimester of pregnancy. The J gene is TRBJ2-7, the V gene TRBV23-1; D possibly corresponds to TRBD2 (6 bases). TRBV23-1 is treated as an ORF (open reading frame) with a function not yet certain. In DNA form, the CDR3 reads TGCGCCAGCATAAGGAGGGCATACTACGAGCAGTACTTC. This encodes CASIRRAYYEQYF.